The next 15 T cell receptor beta chains were all read from a single sample in a study of cytomegalovirus exposure and HLA in healthy donors. A multiplex PCR was run with 60 Vbeta primers and 13 Jbeta primers. The assay was immunoSEQ multiplex PCR, and TCRdb's table has in-frame clones only and misses some. Of about 190,000 clones listed, 75% to 90% were seen once; the top ten hold 1%. The sequencing sample was made of PBMCs. The receptors stem from a boy under 10 years old in good health and CMV-seronegative.

The chain has TRBV7-2 and TRBJ2-3; TRBD1 aligns across 9 bases. Unmatched junction bases numbered 4, after V lost 2 bases and J lost 4 bases. CDR3 length: 15 residues. CDR1 is SGHTA and CDR2 is FQGNSA in the germline V gene. The CDR3 DNA follows: TGTGCCAGCAGCTTATACAGGGGGCTCGCAGATACGCAGTATTTT. This encodes CASSLYRGLADTQYF.

The chain has TRBV14 and TRBJ2-5; 11 nucleotides agree with TRBD2. The CDR3 is made up of 18 amino acids. Unmatched junction bases numbered 11, after V lost 1 base and J lost 4 bases. The germline V gene has CDR1 SGHDN and CDR2 FVKESK. The CDR3 coding sequence is TGTGCCAGCAGCCAAGGACTAGCGGGATGGTATTTAGGAGAGACCCAGTACTTC. Its protein is CASSQGLAGWYLGETQYF.

The genes are TRBV6-1 and TRBJ2-3; 8 positions agree with TRBD2. Germline trimming cut 2 bases from V and 3 bases from J; bases unmatched to any gene: 7. The germline CDR1 and CDR2 sequences are MNHNS and SASEGT. The CDR3 totals 16 residues. The CDR3 DNA reads TGTGCCAGCAGTGAATCTCGGGAGGGCCCAACAGATACGCAGTATTTT. It codes for CASSESREGPTDTQYF.

V gene TRBV5-1 combines with J gene TRBJ2-1; maybe TRBD2 (5 bases). Per germline, CDR1 SGHRS and CDR2 YFSETQ. The V gene lost 4 bases and the J gene lost 4 bases, with 9 bases spanning the gap. The length of the CDR3 is 13 residues. Here the CDR3 reads CASSGGLYNEQFF. The CDR3 DNA follows: TGCGCCAGCAGCGGCGGACTGTACAATGAGCAGTTCTTC.

The chain recombines TRBV19 with TRBJ1-4; possible D gene TRBD1, 6 bases. The length of the CDR3 is 15 residues. The germline CDR1 and CDR2 sequences are LNHDA and SQIVND (reference sequence). V shed 8 bases and J shed 0 bases, with 13 bases lying between them. The CDR3 coding sequence is TGTGCCAGTGATGATACAGGGTCAACTAATGAAAAACTGTTTTTT. Residues: CASDDTGSTNEKLFF.

This sequence joins TRBV7-3 and TRBJ2-3, with 16 bases fitting TRBD2. From germline, CDR1 is SGHTA and CDR2 FQGTGA. This CDR3 contains 18 residues. V trimming: 8 bases; J trimming: 4 bases; junction bases outside the gene matches: 12. The CDR3 DNA sequence: TGTGCCAGCTCACCCTCCTCCGGGACTAGCGGGAGGGCAGATACGCAGTATTTT. Translating it yields CASSPSSGTSGRADTQYF.

This clone was found a few times. V usage is TRBV28 and J usage is TRBJ2-3, with 12 bases lining up with TRBD2. CDR3 length: 18 amino acids. J gave up 4 bases and V 2 bases, and 10 bases lay outside the gene matches. The V gene's germline CDR1 is MDHEN and CDR2 SYDVKM. CDR3 nucleotide sequence: TGTGCCAGCAGTTTAACCCTCCTAGCGGGGGGGCCTGCAGATACGCAGTATTTT. Its translation is CASSLTLLAGGPADTQYF.

The chain has TRBV28 and TRBJ1-5, with D possibly being TRBD1 (6 bases). The germline V gene has CDR1 MDHEN and CDR2 SYDVKM. CDR3 length equals 15 residues. V was trimmed by 5 bases and J by 4 bases, leaving 15 bases between them. This CDR3 is CASSPVDRSNQPQHF. CDR3 nucleotides: TGTGCCAGCAGTCCAGTCGACAGGTCTAATCAGCCCCAGCATTTT.

The genes are TRBV18 and TRBJ2-5, with 7 bases matching TRBD2. This CDR3 is 14 amino acids long. Germline V CDR1 and CDR2: KGHSH, LQKENI. Losses at the gene ends were 4 bases for V and 6 bases for J; bases not matched to a gene: 8. CDR3 amino acids: CASSRPSGGQTQYF. CDR3 sequence (DNA): TGTGCCAGCTCACGGCCCTCGGGGGGACAGACCCAGTACTTC.

Comments on this clone: One end of the junction does not line up with germline, which may come from a read error. The V and J genes are TRBV5-4 and TRBJ2-5; 7 nucleotides match TRBD1. CDR1 is SGHNT, CDR2 YYREEE, per germline (reference sequence). This CDR3 comprises 13 residues. The CDR3 sequence is CASSRGQIESQYF. The CDR3, as DNA: TGTGCCAGCAGCCGGGGACAGATAGAGTCCCAGTACTTC. Full variable domain (outside the CDR3, taken from reference TRBV5-4 and TRBJ2-5): ETGVTQSPTHLIKTRGQQVTLRCSSQSGHNTVSWYQQALGQGPQFIFQYYREEENGRGNFPPRFSGLQFPNYSSELNVNALELDDSALYLCASSRGQIESQYFGPGTRLLVL.

The V call is TRBV19, the J call TRBJ2-2; 7 bases match TRBD1. Germline CDR1 is LNHDA and CDR2 is SQIVND (reference sequence). J lost 7 bases, V lost 2 bases, and 19 bases had no gene match. This CDR3 is built from 19 residues. CDR3 sequence (DNA): TGTGCCAGTAGTATAAGTGGATACAGGGGCGCGGACTCGGACGGGGAGCTGTTTTTT. The encoded protein is CASSISGYRGADSDGELFF.

The chain joins TRBV30 to TRBJ2-1; the match to TRBD2 covers 11 bases. V gave up 4 bases and J gave up 7 bases; unmatched junction bases: 6. Germline CDR1 and CDR2: GTSNPN and SVGIG (reference sequence). The CDR3 covers 14 residues. Here the CDR3 reads CAWNSGRARNEQFF. CDR3 bases: TGTGCCTGGAATAGCGGGAGGGCCAGGAATGAGCAGTTCTTC.

The chain joins TRBV28 to TRBJ1-1; 10 bases match TRBD1. This CDR3 comprises 14 residues. Germline CDR1 MDHEN, CDR2 SYDVKM. V trimming: 6 bases; J trimming: 5 bases; junction bases outside the gene matches: 6. The CDR3 sequence: CASRLTGGKTEAFF. CDR3 sequence (DNA): TGTGCCAGCAGGTTGACAGGGGGCAAAACTGAAGCTTTCTTT.

This sequence joins TRBV29-1 and TRBJ1-2, with D uncertain. Per the germline V gene, CDR1 is SQVTM and CDR2 is ANQGSEA. V was clipped by 3 bases and J by 8 bases, with 13 bases between them. The CDR3 has 12 amino acids. The CDR3 sequence is CSVDGQEGGYTF. CDR3 nucleotides: TGCAGCGTTGATGGTCAGGAGGGAGGCTACACCTTC.

The rearrangement joins TRBV5-8 to TRBJ1-3; 7 bases fit TRBD1. Germline CDR1 and CDR2: SGHTS and YDEGEE. CDR3 length: 19 amino acids. The junction had 13 bases not matched to a gene; V was cut back by 1 base and J by 0 bases. The CDR3 DNA follows: TGTGCCAGCAGCTTGACAGGGGCAAATTTACTCAACTCTGGAAACACCATATATTTT. Its translation is CASSLTGANLLNSGNTIYF. Using reference TRBV5-8 and TRBJ1-3 for the parts outside the CDR3, the full variable domain is EAGVTQSPTHLIKTRGQQATLRCSPISGHTSVYWYQQALGLGLQFLLWYDEGEERNRGNFPPRFSGRQFPNYSSELNVNALELEDSALYLCASSLTGANLLNSGNTIYFGEGSWLTVV.